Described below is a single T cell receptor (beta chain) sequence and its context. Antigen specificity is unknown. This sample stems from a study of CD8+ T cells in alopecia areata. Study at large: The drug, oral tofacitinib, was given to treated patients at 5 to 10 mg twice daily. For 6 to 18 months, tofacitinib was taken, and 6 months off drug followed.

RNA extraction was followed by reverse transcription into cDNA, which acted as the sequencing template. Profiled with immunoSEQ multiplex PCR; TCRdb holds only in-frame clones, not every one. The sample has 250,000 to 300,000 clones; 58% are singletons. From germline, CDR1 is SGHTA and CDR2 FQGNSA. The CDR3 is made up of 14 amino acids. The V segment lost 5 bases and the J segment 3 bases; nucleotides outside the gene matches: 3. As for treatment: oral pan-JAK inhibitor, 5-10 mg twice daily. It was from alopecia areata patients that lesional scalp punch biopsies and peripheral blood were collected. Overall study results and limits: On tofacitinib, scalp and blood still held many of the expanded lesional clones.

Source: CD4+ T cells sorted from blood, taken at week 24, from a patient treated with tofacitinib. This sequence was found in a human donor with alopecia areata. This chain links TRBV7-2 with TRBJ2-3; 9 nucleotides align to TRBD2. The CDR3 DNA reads TGTGCCAGCAGCCTCGGACTAGCGACAGATACGCAGTATTTT. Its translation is CASSLGLATDTQYF.